This TCR beta chain derives from a study of blood T cell repertoires in COVID-19. The CDR3 is 15 residues long. V lost 10 bases to trimming and J lost 0 bases, with 19 bases between them. Germline loops: CDR1 ENHRY, CDR2 SYGVKD. The table came from immunoSEQ multiplex PCR; TCRdb's copy has only in-frame clones and leaves some out. The table shows about 81,000 clones, with approximately 80% occurring only once. This sequence originates from a human donor in a cohort sampled during active COVID-19. Sequenced input: peripheral blood. The chain has TRBV10-3 and TRBJ2-7; no firm D call. The CDR3 nucleotides read TGTGCCACCTCCCTCGGGTTAGCCGCCTCCTACGAGCAGTACTTC. Residues: CATSLGLAASYEQYF.